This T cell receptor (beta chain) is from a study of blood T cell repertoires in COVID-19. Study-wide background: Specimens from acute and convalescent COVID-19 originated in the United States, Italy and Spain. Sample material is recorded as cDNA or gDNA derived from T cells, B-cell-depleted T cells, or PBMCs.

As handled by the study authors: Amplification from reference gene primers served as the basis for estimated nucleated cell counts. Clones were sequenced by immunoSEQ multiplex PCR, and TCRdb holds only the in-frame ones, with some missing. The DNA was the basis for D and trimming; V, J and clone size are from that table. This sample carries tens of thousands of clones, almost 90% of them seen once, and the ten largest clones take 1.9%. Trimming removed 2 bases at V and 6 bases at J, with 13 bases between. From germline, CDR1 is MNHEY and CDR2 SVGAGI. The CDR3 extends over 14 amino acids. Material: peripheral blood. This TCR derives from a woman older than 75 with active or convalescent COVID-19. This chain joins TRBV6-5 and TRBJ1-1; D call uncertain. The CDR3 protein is CASSYLGAMAEAFF. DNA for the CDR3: TGTGCCAGCAGTTACCTGGGAGCGATGGCTGAAGCTTTCTTT.